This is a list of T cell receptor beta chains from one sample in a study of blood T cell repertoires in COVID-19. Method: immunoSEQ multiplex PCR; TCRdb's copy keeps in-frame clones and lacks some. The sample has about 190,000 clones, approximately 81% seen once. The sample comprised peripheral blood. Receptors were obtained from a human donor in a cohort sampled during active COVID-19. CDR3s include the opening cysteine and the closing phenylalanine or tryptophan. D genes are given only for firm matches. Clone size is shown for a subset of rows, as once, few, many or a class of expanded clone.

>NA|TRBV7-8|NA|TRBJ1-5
TGTGCCAGCAGCCCCCTGAGTAGCAATCAGCCCCAGCATTTT
CASSPLSSNQPQHF
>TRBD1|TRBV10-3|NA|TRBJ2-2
TGTGCCATCAGTGGACAGGGGGCGGGGGCCGGGGAGCTGTTTTTT
CAISGQGAGAGELFF
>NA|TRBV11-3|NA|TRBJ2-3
TGTGCCAGCAGCGATACAGGGATCACAGATACGCAGTATTTT
CASSDTGITDTQYF
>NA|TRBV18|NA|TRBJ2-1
TGTGCCAGCTCACCACCCCAGGCGGGTGAGCAGTTCTTC
CASSPPQAGEQFF
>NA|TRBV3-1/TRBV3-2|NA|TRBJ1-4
TGTGCCAGCAGCCAAGGGGCTGAAAAACTGTTTTTT
CASSQGAEKLFF
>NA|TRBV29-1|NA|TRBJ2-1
TGCAGCGTTAGGGGTGGGGCTGAGCAGTTCTTC
CSVRGGAEQFF
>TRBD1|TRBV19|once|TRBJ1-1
TGTGCCAGTAGTAGCAGGACAGGGTGGGACACTGAAGCTTTCTTT
CASSSRTGWDTEAFF
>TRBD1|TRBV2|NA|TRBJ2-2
TGTGCCAGCAGTGAAAGGGACAGCTCGAACACCGGGGAGCTGTTTTTT
CASSERDSSNTGELFF
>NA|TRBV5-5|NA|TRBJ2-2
TGTGCCAGCAGCAGGGGTGCAGGGAACACCGGGGAGCTGTTTTTT
CASSRGAGNTGELFF
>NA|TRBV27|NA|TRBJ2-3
TGTGCCAGCAGTTTATCTGGGAGTACCGATACGCAGTATTTT
CASSLSGSTDTQYF
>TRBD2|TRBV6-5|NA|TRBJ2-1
TGTGCCAGCAGTTACTCGAGAGTAGCGGGAGTTGAGCAGTTCTTC
CASSYSRVAGVEQFF
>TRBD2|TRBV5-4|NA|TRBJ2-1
TGTGCCAGCAGCTTGGCCCTAGCGGGAGCGCATCTCCAGTTCTTC
CASSLALAGAHLQFF
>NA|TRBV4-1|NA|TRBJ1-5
TGCGCCAGCAGTCTCAACCGACAGGCCAATCAGCCCCAGCATTTT
CASSLNRQANQPQHF
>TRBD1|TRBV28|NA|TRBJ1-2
TGTGCCAGCGCCCGGGGGACAGGACAACTTAACTATGGCTACACCTTC
CASARGTGQLNYGYTF
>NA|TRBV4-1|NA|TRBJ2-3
TGCGCCAGCAGCCATTCGGGCACAGATACGCAGTATTTT
CASSHSGTDTQYF
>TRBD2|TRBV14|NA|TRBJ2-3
TGTGCCAGCAGCCAAGCCCGACTAGCCGGGACAGATACGCAGTATTTT
CASSQARLAGTDTQYF
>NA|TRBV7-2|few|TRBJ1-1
TGTGCCAGCACATTTTCGCGGAACACTGAAGCTTTCTTT
CASTFSRNTEAFF
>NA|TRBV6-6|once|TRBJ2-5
TGTGCCAGCAGTTCAGCGGACGCCAGGAGGCAGACCCAGTACTTC
CASSSADARRQTQYF
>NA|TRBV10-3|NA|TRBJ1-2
TGTGCCATCAGTGGTTCCGACAGAGCTCCCGGTGGCTACACCTTC
CAISGSDRAPGGYTF
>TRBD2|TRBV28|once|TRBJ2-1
TGTGCCAGCAAAATGGGGGGGGGAATCGATGAGCAGTTCTTC
CASKMGGGIDEQFF
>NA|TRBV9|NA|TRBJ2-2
TGTGCCAGCAGTGTTCAGGGTGGTGAGACCGGGGAGCTGTTTTTT
CASSVQGGETGELFF
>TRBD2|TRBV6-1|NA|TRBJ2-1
TGTGCCAGCACCGAGCGGGGCGGCTCCTACAATGAGCAGTTCTTC
CASTERGGSYNEQFF
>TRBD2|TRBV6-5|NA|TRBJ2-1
TGTGCCAGCACCGCTAGCGGGGGGGCCTATGATGAGCAGTTCTTC
CASTASGGAYDEQFF
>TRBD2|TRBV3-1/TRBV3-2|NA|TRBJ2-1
TGTGCCAGCAGCCAAGATCCGAATCTAGCGGGAACCCGCCACAATGAGCAGTTCTTC
CASSQDPNLAGTRHNEQFF
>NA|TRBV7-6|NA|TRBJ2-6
TGTGCCAGCAGCCCCCGACTGCTCGCTGGGGCCAACGTCCTGACTTTC
CASSPRLLAGANVLTF
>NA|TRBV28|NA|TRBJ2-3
TGTGCCAGCAGTTTTCTAGGGACTCCATCTAGCACAGATACGCAGTATTTT
CASSFLGTPSSTDTQYF
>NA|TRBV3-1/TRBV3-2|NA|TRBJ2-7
TGTGCCAGCAGGGCTAGCGAATCCTACGAGCAGTACTTC
CASRASESYEQYF
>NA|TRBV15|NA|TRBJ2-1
TGTGCCACCAGCAGAGAGGCTGGCTCCTACAATGAGCAGTTCTTC
CATSREAGSYNEQFF
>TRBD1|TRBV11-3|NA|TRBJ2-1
TGTGCCAGCAGCTTGACAGGGGGCTCCTACAATGAGCAGTTCTTC
CASSLTGGSYNEQFF
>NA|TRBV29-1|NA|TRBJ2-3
TGCAGCGCCAAATTCACAGATACGCAGTATTTT
CSAKFTDTQYF
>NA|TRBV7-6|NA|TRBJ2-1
TGTGCCAGCAGCCAACAGGGCAATGAGCAGTTCTTC
CASSQQGNEQFF
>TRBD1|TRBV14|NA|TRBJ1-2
TGTGCCAGCAGCCTAGGGACAGGGGCGTTCGTTGGCTACACCTTC
CASSLGTGAFVGYTF
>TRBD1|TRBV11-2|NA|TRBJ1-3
TGTGCCAGCAGCGAAGGGACAGCGGGTGGAAACACCATATATTTT
CASSEGTAGGNTIYF
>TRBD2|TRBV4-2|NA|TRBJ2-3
TGTGCCAGCAGCCAAGACGCGGGAGGGGTAAATACGCAGTATTTT
CASSQDAGGVNTQYF
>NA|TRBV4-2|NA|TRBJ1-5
TGTGCCAGCAGCCAAGAGTGGCTGAGCAATCAGCCCCAGCATTTT
CASSQEWLSNQPQHF
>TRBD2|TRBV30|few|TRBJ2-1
TGTGCCTGGAGTAGGACAGGGTCCATCTGGCTAGCGGGGGCCAACAATGAGCAGTTCTTC
CAWSRTGSIWLAGANNEQFF
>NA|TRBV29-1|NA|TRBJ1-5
TGCAGCGTTGCCGAAAACAGGAATCAGCCCCAGCATTTT
CSVAENRNQPQHF
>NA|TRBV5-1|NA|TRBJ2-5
TGCGCCAGCAGCTTGGAGGGGAAGACCCAGTACTTC
CASSLEGKTQYF
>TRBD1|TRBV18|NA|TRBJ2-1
TGTGCCAGCTCACCACGGTCAGGGGGCACCTACAATGAGCAGTTCTTC
CASSPRSGGTYNEQFF
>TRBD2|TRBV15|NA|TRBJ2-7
TGTGCCACCCAACCGGGGGGAATCCACCACGAGCAGTACTTC
CATQPGGIHHEQYF
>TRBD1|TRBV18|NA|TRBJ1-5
TGTGCCAGCTCACCAACAGGGACAGGGGTAAATCAGCCCCAGCATTTT
CASSPTGTGVNQPQHF
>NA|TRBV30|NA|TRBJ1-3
TGTGCCTGGCTGACAGAGATCCATCACTCTGGAAACACCATATATTTT
CAWLTEIHHSGNTIYF
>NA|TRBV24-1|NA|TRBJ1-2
TGTGCCACCAGTGAGGCAGGGTCACCCACCTATGGCTACACCTTC
CATSEAGSPTYGYTF
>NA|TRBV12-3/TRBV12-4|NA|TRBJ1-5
TGTGCCAGCAGTTCAGGGGCGTTTCAGCCCCAGCATTTT
CASSSGAFQPQHF
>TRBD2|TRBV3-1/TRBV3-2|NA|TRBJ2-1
TGTGCCAGCAGCCAAGGGACTAGCGGAACCTACAATGAGCAGTTCTTC
CASSQGTSGTYNEQFF
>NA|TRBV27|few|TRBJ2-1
TGTGCCAGCAGTGGGGGGGCAGGCTACAATGAGCAGTTCTTC
CASSGGAGYNEQFF
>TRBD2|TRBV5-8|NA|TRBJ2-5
TGTGCCAGCAGCTTCCCAACTAGCGGGGGACAAGAGACCCAGTACTTC
CASSFPTSGGQETQYF
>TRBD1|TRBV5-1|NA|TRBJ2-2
TGCGCCAGCAGCTCTCGACCTATCCCGACAGGGGGCGTCGACACCGGGGAGCTGTTTTTT
CASSSRPIPTGGVDTGELFF
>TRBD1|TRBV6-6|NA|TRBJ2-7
TGTGCCAGCAGTTATTACCGGGACAGGGGGAGTTACGAGCAGTACTTC
CASSYYRDRGSYEQYF
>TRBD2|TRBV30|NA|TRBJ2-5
TGTGCCTGGAGTAAATATCGGGAGGGCCTGAAGGAGACCCAGTACTTC
CAWSKYREGLKETQYF
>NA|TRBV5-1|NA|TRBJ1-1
TGCGCCAGCAGCTTGGAGGCTTTTGGGGGCGAGGCTTTCTTT
CASSLEAFGGEAFF
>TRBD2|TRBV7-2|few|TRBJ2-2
TGTGCCAGCGGGCTAGCGGGAGCTTGGAGCACCGGGGAGCTGTTTTTT
CASGLAGAWSTGELFF
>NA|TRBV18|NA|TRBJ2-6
TGTGCCAGCCCTAGACGGCCCACCTCTGGGGCCAACGTCCTGACTTTC
CASPRRPTSGANVLTF
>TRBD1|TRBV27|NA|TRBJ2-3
TGTGCCAGCAGTTTATCGAGGCGGACAGGTAGACCAGATACGCAGTATTTT
CASSLSRRTGRPDTQYF
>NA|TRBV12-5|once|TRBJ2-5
TGTGCTAGCCGGACTACACCCCAAGAGACCCAGTACTTC
CASRTTPQETQYF
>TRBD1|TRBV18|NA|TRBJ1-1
TGTGCCAGCTCCGTGACAGGGGGAACTGAAGCTTTCTTT
CASSVTGGTEAFF